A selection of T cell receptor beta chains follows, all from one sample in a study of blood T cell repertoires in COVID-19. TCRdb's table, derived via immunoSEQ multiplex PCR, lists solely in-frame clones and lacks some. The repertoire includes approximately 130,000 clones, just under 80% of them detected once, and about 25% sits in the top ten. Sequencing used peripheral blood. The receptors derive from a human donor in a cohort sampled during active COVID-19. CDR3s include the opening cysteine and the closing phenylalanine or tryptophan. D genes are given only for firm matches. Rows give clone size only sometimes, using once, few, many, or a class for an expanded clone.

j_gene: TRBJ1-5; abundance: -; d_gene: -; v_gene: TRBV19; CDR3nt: TGTGCCAGTAGTATAATCGAGAATAATCAGCCCCAGCATTTT; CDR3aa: CASSIIENNQPQHF
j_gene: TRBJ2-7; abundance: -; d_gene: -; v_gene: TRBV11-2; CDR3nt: TGTGCCAGCAGCTTAGGGACAATGAGCTCCTACGAGCAGTACTTC; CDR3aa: CASSLGTMSSYEQYF
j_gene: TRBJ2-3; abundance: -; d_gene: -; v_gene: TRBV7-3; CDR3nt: TGTGCCAGCAGCTTGGACGGAGGAAAAACAGATACGCAGTATTTT; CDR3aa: CASSLDGGKTDTQYF
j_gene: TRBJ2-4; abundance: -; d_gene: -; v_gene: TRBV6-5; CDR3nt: TGTGCCAGCAGACCGGACATTTGGAACATTCAGTACTTC; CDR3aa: CASRPDIWNIQYF
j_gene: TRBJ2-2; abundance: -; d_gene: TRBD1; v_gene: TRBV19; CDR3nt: TGTGCCAGTACGGGGGACAGGGCCGTCGGGGAGCTGTTTTTT; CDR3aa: CASTGDRAVGELFF
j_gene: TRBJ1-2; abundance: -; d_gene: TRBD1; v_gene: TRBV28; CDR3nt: TGTGGGACGACAGGGAGCTACTATGGCTACACCTTC; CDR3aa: CGTTGSYYGYTF
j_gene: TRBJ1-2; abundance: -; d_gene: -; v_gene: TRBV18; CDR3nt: TGTGCCAGCTCACCAAATAGCGACTATGGCTACACCTTC; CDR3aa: CASSPNSDYGYTF
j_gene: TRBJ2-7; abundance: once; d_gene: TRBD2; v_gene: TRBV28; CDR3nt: TGTGCCAGCAGTGAAGCCGGGACTAGCGGGACCCTACCGTACTTC; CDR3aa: CASSEAGTSGTLPYF
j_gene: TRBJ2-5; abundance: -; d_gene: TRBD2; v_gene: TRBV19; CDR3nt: TGTGCCAGTAGTAGGGGACTAGCGGAAGAGACCCAGTACTTC; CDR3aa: CASSRGLAEETQYF
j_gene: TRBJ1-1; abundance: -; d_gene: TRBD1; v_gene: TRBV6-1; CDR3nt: TGTGCCAGCAGCGACAGGGAGATCACTGAAGCTTTCTTT; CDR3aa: CASSDREITEAFF
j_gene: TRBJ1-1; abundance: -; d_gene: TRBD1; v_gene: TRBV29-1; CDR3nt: TGCAGCGTTTTGACAGGGTTAGAAGCTTTCTTT; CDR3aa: CSVLTGLEAFF
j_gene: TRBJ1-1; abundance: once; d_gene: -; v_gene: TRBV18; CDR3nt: TGTGCCAGCTCCCTACAGGTCTTGGGCACTGAAGCTTTCTTT; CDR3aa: CASSLQVLGTEAFF
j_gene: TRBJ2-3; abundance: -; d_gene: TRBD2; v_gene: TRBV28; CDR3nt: TGTGCCAGCAGTGTGAGCGGGGCCGATACGCAGTATTTT; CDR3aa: CASSVSGADTQYF
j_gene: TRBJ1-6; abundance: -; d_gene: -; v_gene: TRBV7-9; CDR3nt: TGTGCCAGCAGCCAGGACTACACCCTCCACTTT; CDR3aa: CASSQDYTLHF
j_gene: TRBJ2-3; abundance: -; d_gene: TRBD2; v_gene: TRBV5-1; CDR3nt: TGCGCCAGCAGCAAGACAGCGGGAGGGTTCACAGATACGCAGTATTTT; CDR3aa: CASSKTAGGFTDTQYF
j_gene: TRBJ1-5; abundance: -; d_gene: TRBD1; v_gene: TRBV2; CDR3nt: TGTGCCAGCAGTGACCAAAAGGGGGCAGGTCAGCCCCAGCATTTT; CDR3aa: CASSDQKGAGQPQHF
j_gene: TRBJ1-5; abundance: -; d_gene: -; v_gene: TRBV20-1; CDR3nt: TGCAGTGCTAGTGCAGGGCCCATCAATCAGCCCCAGCATTTT; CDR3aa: CSASAGPINQPQHF
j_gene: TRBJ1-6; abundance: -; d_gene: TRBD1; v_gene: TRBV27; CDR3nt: TGTGCCAGCAGTAGACCGGGACAGGGAGGTTCAAGGTCCTATAATTCACCCCTCCACTTT; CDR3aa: CASSRPGQGGSRSYNSPLHF
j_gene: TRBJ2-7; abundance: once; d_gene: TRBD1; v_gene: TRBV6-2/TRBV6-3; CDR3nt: TGTGCCAGCACCCCGGACAGGGGGACCCATCCCCCCTACGAGCAGTACTTC; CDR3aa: CASTPDRGTHPPYEQYF
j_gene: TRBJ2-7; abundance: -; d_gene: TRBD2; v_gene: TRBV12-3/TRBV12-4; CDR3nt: TGTGCCAGCAGTTTGGAACTAGCGGGGAAGATGTACTTC; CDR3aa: CASSLELAGKMYF
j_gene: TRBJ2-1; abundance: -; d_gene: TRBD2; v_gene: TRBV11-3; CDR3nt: TGTGCCAGCGCCGGCGGGGGGGCCGGTGAGCAGTTCTTC; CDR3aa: CASAGGGAGEQFF
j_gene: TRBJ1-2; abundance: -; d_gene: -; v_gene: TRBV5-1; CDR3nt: TGCGCCAGCAGCTTGGACAGGGTTGGCTACACCTTC; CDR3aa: CASSLDRVGYTF
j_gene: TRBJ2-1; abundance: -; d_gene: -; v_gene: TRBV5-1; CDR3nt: TGCGCCAGCAGCTGGGGGGGCATCGGCAATGAGCAGTTCTTC; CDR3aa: CASSWGGIGNEQFF
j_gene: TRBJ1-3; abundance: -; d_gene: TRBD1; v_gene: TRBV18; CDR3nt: TGTGCCAGCTCACTCGACAGGGACTCTGGAAACACCATATATTTT; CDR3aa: CASSLDRDSGNTIYF
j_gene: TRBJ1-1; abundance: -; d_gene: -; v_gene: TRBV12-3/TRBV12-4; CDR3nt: TGTGCCAGCAGTTTAAGGGACTACACTGAAGCTTTCTTT; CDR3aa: CASSLRDYTEAFF
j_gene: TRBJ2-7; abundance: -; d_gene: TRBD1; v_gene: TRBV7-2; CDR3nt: TGTGCCAGCAGCTGGGGGGACAGGGGGGATCGGGAGCAGTACTTC; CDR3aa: CASSWGDRGDREQYF
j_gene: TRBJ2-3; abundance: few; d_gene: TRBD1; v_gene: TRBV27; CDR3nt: TGTGCCAGCAGTTCCCTGACAGGGCTGAGCACAGATACGCAGTATTTT; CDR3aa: CASSSLTGLSTDTQYF
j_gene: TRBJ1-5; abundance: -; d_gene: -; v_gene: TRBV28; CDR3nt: TGTGCCAGCAGTTTCGGTCCGTCGCGGGGGCCCGTCGTAAATCAGCCCCAGCATTTT; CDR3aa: CASSFGPSRGPVVNQPQHF
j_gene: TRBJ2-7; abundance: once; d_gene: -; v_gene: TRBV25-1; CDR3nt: TGTGCCAGCAGTACGACAGGTTACGAGCAGTACTTC; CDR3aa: CASSTTGYEQYF
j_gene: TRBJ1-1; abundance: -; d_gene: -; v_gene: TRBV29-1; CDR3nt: TGCAGCGTTGTCAGAGGGCTCACTGAAGCTTTCTTT; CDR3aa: CSVVRGLTEAFF
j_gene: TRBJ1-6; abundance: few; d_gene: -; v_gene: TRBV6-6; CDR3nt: TGTGCCAGCAGTTACAGGGGGTTTGATTCACCCCTCCACTTT; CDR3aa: CASSYRGFDSPLHF
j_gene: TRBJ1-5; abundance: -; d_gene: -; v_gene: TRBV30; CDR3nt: TGTGCCTGGAGTGCCGGGAATAGCAATCAGCCCCAGCATTTT; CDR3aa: CAWSAGNSNQPQHF
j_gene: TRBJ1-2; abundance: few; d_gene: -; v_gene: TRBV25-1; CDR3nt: TGTGCCAGCGCGGGGGCGAGCAGCTACACCTTC; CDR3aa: CASAGASSYTF
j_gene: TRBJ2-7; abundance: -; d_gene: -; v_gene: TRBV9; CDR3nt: TGTGCCAGCAGTAGACATAGCTCCTACGAGCAGTACTTC; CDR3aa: CASSRHSSYEQYF
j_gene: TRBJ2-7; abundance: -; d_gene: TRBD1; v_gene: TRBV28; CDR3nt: TGTGCCAGCAGTCCCGGGACAGGCGCCTCCTACGAGCAGTACTTC; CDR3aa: CASSPGTGASYEQYF
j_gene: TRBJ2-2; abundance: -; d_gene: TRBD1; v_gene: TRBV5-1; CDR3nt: TGCGCCAGCAGCCCCTGGACAGGGGCCACCGGGGAGCTGTTTTTT; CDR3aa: CASSPWTGATGELFF
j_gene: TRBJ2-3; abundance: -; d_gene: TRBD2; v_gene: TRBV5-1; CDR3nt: TGCGCCAGCAGCCTGGAACGAGCGGGGTCGCCCGGGGGGAGAACAGCTACGCAGTATTTT; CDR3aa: CASSLERAGSPGGRTATQYF
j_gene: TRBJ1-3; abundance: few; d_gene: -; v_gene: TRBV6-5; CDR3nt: TGTGCCAGCAGTATGGAAGGGGTTGGAAACACCATATATTTT; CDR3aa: CASSMEGVGNTIYF
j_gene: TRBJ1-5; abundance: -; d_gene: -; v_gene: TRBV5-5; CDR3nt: TGTGCCAGCAGCTTGGCCGTCGCGGAGCCCCAGCATTTT; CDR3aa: CASSLAVAEPQHF
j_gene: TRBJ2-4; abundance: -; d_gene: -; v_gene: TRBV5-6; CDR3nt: TGTGCCAGCAGCTTGGCCGAGGCCAGCTTGATTCCCAAAAACATTCAGTACTTC; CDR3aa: CASSLAEASLIPKNIQYF
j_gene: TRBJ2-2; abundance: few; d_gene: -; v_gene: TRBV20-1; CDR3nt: TGCAGTGCTAGTGGGGGGACTCGGCAGGCCGGGGAGCTGTTTTTT; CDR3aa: CSASGGTRQAGELFF
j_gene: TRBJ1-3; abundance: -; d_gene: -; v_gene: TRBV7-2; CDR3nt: TGTGCCAGCAGCTTAGCGCCTAGAAACACCATATATTTT; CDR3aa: CASSLAPRNTIYF
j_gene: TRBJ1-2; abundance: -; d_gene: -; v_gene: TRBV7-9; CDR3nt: TGTGCCAGCAGCCGCCAGGGATCTTTC; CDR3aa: CASSRQGSF
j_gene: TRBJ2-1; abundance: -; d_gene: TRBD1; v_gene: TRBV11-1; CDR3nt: TGTGCCAGCAGCTTAGGACAGGGATACGAGCAGTTCTTC; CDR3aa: CASSLGQGYEQFF
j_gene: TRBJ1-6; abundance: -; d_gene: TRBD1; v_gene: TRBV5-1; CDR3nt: TGCGCCAGCAGCTTGGGCCCCAACAGGGGCCTCCACTTT; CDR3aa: CASSLGPNRGLHF
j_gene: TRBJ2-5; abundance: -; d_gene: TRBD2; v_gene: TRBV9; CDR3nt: TGTGCCAGCAGCGTAGGTGTTAGCGGGAGGGCCTGGGAGACCCAGTACTTC; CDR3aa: CASSVGVSGRAWETQYF
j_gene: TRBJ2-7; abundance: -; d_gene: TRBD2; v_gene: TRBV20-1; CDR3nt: TGCAGTGCTAGTACGACTAGCGGCTGGGAGCAGTACTTC; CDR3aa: CSASTTSGWEQYF
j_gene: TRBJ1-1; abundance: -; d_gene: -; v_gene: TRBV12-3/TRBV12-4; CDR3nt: TGTGCCAGCAGCAAGACACTGAACACTGAAGCTTTCTTT; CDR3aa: CASSKTLNTEAFF
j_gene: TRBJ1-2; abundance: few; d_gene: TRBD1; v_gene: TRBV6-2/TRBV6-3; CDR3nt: TGTGCCAGCAGTTACTCGACGACAGGGGACCCCCGGACAGGGTTGGGCTACACCTTC; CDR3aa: CASSYSTTGDPRTGLGYTF
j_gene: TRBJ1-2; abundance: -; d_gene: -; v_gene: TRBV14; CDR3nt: TGTGCCAGCAGATACGGCGGAGGGGGCTACACCTTC; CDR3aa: CASRYGGGGYTF
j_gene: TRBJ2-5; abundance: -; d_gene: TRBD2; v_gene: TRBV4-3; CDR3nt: TGCGCCAGCAGCCAGCAATTCCGGGACTATTCTTTGAAGTACTTC; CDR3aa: CASSQQFRDYSLKYF
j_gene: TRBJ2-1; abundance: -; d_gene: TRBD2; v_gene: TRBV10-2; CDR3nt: TGCGCCAGCAGTGAGTCGGGGCCGGGGGGAGGTGAGCAGTTCTTC; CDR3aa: CASSESGPGGGEQFF
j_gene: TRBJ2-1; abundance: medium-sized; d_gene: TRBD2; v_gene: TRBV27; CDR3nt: TGTGCCAGCAGTTCCCCGACTAGCGGGAGGAACAATGAGCAGTTCTTC; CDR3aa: CASSSPTSGRNNEQFF